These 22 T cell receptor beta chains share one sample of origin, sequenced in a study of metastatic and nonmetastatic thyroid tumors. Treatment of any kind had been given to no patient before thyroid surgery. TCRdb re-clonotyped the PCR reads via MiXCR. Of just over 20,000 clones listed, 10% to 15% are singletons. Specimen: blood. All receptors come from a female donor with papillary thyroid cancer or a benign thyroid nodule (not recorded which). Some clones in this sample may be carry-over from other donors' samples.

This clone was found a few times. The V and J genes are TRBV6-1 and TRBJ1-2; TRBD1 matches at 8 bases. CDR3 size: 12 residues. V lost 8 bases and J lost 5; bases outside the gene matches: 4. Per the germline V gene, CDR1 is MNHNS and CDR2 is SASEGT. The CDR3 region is CASGDRLYGYTF. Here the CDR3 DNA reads TGTGCCAGCGGGGACAGGCTTTATGGCTACACCTTC.

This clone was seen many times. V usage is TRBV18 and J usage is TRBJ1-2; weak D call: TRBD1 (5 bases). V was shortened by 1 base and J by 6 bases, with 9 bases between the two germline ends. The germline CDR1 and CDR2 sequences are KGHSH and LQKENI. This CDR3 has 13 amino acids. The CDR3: CASSPQGLNGYTF. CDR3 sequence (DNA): TGTGCCAGCTCACCACAGGGACTGAATGGCTACACCTTC.

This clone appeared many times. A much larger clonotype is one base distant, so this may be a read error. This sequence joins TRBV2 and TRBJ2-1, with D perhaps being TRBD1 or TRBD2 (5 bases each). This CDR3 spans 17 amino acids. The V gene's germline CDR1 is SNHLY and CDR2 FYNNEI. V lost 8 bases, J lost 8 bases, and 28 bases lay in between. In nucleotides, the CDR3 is TGTGCCAGCGGTGCGAGGGGTGATTATGGGTCGTGGGATGAGCAGTTCTTC. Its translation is CASGARGDYGSWDEQFF. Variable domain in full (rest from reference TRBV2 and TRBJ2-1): EPEVTQTPSHQVTQMGQEVILRCVPISNHLYFYWYRQILGQKVEFLVSFYNNEISEKSEIFDDQFSVERPDGSNFTLKIRSTKLEDSAMYFCASGARGDYGSWDEQFFGPGTRLTVL.

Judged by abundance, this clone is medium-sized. In nucleotides, the CDR3 is TGTGCCAGCAGTGATAAGGGATCGGGAAACACCATATATTTT. Protein: CASSDKGSGNTIYF. The V and J genes are TRBV6-1 and TRBJ1-3, with D unresolved. The germline V and J ends were trimmed by 3 bases and 4 bases, with 10 bases remaining between them. Germline CDR1 MNHNS, CDR2 SASEGT. The CDR3 loop spans 14 amino acids.

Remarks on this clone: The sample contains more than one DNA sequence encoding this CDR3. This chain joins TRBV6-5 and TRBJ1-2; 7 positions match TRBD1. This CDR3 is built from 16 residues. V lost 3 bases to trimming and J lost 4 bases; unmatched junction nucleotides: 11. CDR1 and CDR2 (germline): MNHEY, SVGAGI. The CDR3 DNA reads TGTGCCAGCAGTTATGGGACAGATCCTCTCTTCTATGGCTACACCTTC. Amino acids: CASSYGTDPLFYGYTF.

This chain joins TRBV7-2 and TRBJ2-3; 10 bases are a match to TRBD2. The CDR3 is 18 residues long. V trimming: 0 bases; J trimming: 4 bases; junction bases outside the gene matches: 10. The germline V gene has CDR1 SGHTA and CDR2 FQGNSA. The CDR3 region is CASSLALVSTSGSDTQYF. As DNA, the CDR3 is TGTGCCAGCAGCTTAGCCTTGGTTTCGACTAGCGGGTCAGATACGCAGTATTTT.

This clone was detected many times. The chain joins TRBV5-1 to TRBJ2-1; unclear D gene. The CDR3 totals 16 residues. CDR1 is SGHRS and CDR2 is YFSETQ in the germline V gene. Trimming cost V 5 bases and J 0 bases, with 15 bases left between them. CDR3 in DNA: TGCGCCAGCAGAAGAGATGGACCGAGCTCCTACAATGAGCAGTTCTTC. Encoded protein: CASRRDGPSSYNEQFF.

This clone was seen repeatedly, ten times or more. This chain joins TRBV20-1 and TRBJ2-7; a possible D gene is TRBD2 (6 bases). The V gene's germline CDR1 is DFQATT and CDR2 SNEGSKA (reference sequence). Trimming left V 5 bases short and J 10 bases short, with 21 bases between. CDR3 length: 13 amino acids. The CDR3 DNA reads TGCAGTGCTGCCCAACCGGGGGTAAGATTTCAGTACTTC. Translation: CSAAQPGVRFQYF.

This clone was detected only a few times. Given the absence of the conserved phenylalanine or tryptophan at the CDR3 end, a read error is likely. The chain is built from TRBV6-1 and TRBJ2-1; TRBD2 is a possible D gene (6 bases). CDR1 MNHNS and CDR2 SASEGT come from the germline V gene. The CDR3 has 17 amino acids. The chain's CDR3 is CDSSSNLANYRWNEQFL. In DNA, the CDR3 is TGTGACAGCAGTAGCAATCTAGCGAACTACAGGTGGAATGAGCAGTTCTTA.

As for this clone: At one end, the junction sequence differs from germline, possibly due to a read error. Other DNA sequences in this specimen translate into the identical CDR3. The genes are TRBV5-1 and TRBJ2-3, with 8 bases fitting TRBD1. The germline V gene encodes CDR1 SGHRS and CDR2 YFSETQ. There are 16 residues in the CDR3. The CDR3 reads CASSLRGQALTDTQYF. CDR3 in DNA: TGCGCCAGTAGCTTGCGGGGACAGGCTCTCACAGATACGCAGTATTTC.

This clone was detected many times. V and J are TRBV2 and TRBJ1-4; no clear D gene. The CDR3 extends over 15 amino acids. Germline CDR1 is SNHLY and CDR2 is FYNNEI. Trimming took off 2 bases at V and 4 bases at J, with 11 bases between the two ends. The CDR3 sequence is CASSESGSDNEKLFF. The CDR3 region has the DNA TGTGCCAGCAGTGAAAGTGGGTCAGATAATGAAAAACTGTTTTTT. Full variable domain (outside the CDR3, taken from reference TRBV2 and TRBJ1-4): EPEVTQTPSHQVTQMGQEVILRCVPISNHLYFYWYRQILGQKVEFLVSFYNNEISEKSEIFDDQFSVERPDGSNFTLKIRSTKLEDSAMYFCASSESGSDNEKLFFGSGTQLSVL.

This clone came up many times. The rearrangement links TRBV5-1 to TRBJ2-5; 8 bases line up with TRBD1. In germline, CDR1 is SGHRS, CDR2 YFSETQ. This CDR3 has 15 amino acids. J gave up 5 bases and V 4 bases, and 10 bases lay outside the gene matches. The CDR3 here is CASSPGQGGYETQYF. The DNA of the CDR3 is TGCGCCAGCAGCCCTGGACAGGGTGGGTACGAGACCCAGTACTTC.

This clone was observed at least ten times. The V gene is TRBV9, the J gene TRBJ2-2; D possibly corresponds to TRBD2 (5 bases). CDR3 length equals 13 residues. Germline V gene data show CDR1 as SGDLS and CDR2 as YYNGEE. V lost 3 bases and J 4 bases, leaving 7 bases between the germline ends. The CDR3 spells CASSGGVTGELFF. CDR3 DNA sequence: TGTGCCAGCAGCGGGGGAGTCACCGGGGAGCTGTTTTTT.

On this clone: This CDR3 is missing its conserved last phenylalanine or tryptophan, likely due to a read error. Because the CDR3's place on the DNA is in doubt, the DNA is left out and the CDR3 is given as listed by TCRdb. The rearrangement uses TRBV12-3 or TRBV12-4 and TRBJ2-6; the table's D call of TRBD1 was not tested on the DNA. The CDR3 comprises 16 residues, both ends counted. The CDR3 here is CASSFETGCGANVLSL.

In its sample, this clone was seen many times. In nucleotides, the CDR3 is TGTGCCAGCAGCCCGGACAGCTACAATGAGCAGTTCTTC. Translating gives CASSPDSYNEQFF. The rearrangement links TRBV5-4 to TRBJ2-1; tentative D call: TRBD1 (6 bases). This CDR3 has 13 amino acids. Deletions cut 4 bases from V and 3 bases from J, with 8 bases between. The germline V gene has CDR1 SGHNT and CDR2 YYREEE (reference sequence).

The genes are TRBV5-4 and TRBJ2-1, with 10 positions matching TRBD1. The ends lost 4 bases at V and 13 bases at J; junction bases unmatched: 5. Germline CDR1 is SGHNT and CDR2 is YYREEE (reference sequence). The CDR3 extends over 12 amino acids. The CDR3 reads CASSTRDRGQFF. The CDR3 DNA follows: TGTGCCAGCAGCACCCGGGACAGGGGTCAGTTCTTC.

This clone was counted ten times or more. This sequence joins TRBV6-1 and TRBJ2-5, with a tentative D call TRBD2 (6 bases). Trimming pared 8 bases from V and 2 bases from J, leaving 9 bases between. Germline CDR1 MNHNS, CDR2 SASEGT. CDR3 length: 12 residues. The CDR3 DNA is TGTGCCAGCTGGCGGGGTCAAGAGACCCAGTACTTC. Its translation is CASWRGQETQYF.

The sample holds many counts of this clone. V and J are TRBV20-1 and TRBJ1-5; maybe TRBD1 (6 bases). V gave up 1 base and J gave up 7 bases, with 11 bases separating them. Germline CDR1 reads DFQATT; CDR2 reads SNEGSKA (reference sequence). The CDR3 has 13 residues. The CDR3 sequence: CSARGGGTQPQHF. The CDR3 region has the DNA TGCAGTGCTAGAGGAGGGGGGACCCAGCCCCAGCATTTT.

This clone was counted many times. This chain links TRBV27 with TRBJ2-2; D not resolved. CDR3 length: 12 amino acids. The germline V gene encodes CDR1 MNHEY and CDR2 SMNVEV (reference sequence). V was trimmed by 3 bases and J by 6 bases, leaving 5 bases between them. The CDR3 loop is CASSFYPGELFF. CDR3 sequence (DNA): TGTGCCAGCAGTTTTTACCCCGGGGAGCTGTTTTTT.

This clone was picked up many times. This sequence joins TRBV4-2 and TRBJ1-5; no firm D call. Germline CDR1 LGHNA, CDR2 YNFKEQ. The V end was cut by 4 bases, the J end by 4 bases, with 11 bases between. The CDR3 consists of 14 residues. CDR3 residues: CASSPGDGNQPQHF. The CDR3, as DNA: TGTGCCAGCAGCCCTGGCGATGGAAATCAGCCCCAGCATTTT.

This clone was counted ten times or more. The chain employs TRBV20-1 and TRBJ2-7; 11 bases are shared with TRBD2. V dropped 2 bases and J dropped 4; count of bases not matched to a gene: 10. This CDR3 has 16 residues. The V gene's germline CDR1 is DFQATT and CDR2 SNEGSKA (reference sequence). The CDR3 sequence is CSARLASGGSMYEQYF. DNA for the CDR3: TGCAGTGCTAGATTAGCTAGCGGGGGGTCGATGTACGAGCAGTACTTC.

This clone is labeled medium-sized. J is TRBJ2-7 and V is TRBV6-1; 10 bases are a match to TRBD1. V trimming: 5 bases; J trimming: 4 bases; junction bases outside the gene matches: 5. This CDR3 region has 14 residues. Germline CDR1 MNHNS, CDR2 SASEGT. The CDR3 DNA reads TGTGCCAGCAGTTTCCGGGACAGGGGATACGAGCAGTACTTC. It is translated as CASSFRDRGYEQYF.